This passage covers 2 T cell receptor beta chains from one sample sequenced in a study of beta chain features in type 1 diabetes. The investigators reverse transcribed all of the isolated RNA, so they sequenced expressed TCRB transcripts. Produced via immunoSEQ multiplex PCR; TCRdb's table is partial and in-frame only. The sample holds about 900,000 clones; 15% to 20% are singletons and the top ten take about 0.02%. Sequencing was done on a sample of naive CD4+ T cells from blood. The origin of the receptors is a woman under 30 in good health.

In its sample, this clone was seen a few times. This rearrangement joins TRBV28 to TRBJ1-2, with 7 positions matching TRBD1. V shed 5 bases and J 5 bases; nucleotides not matched to a gene: 5. CDR1 and CDR2 from the germline V gene are MDHEN and SYDVKM. This CDR3 is built from 13 residues. CDR3 region: CASSIQGSYGYTF. For the CDR3, the DNA is TGTGCCAGCAGTATACAGGGGTCATATGGCTACACCTTC.

This clone has more than one count but fewer than ten. The J gene is TRBJ2-7, the V gene TRBV6-6; 12 bases fit TRBD2. The CDR3 length is 15 residues. The germline V gene has CDR1 MNHNY and CDR2 SVGAGI (reference sequence). V shed 6 bases, J shed 2 bases, and the junction held 5 bases outside the gene matches. This CDR3 reads CASRASGRGTYEQYF. As DNA, the CDR3 is TGTGCCAGCAGGGCTAGCGGGAGGGGGACCTACGAGCAGTACTTC.